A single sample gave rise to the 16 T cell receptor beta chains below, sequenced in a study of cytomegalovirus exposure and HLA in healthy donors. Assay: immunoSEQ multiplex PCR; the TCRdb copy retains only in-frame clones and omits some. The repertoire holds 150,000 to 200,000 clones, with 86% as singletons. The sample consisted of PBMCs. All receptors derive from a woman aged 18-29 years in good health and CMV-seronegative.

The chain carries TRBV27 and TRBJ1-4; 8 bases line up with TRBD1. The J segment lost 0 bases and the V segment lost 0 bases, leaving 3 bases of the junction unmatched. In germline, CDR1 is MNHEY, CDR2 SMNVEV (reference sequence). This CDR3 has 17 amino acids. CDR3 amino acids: CASSLSTGAATNEKLFF. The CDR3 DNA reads TGTGCCAGCAGTTTATCGACAGGGGCCGCAACTAATGAAAAACTGTTTTTT.

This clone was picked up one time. The CDR3 is CASSPTGINYNSPLHF. The DNA for the CDR3 is TGTGCCAGCAGTCCGACAGGGATTAACTATAATTCACCCCTCCACTTT. The chain carries TRBV2 and TRBJ1-6; 7 positions agree with TRBD1. The germline gives CDR1 SNHLY, CDR2 FYNNEI. This CDR3 contains 16 residues. Unmatched junction bases numbered 7, after V lost 5 bases and J lost 3 bases.

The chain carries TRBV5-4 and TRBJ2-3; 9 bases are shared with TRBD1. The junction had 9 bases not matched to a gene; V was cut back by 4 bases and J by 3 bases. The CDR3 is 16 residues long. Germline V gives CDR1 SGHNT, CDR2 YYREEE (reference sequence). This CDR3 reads CASSPKDRGLTDTQYF. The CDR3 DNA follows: TGTGCCAGCAGCCCTAAGGACAGGGGTTTAACAGATACGCAGTATTTT.

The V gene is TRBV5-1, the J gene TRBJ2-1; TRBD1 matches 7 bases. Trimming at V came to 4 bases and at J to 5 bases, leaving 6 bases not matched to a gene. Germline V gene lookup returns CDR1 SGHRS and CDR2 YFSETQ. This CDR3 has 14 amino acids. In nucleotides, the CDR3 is TGCGCCAGCAGCCCGACAGGGCAGGACAATGAGCAGTTCTTC. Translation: CASSPTGQDNEQFF.

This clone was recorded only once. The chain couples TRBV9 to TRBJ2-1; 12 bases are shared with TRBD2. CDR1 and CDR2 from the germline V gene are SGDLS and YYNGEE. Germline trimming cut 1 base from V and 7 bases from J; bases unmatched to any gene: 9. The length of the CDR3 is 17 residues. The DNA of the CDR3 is TGTGCCAGCAGCGTAAGGCTAGCGGGAGGGAACGGGAATGAGCAGTTCTTC. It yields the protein CASSVRLAGGNGNEQFF.

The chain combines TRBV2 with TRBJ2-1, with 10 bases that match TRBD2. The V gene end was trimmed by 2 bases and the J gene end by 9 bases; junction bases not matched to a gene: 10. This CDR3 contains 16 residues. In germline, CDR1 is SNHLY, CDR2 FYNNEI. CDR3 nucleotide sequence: TGTGCCAGCAGTGAACATCCTAGCGGGAGTCTGCTTGAGCAGTTCTTC. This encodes CASSEHPSGSLLEQFF. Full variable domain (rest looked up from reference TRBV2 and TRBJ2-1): EPEVTQTPSHQVTQMGQEVILRCVPISNHLYFYWYRQILGQKVEFLVSFYNNEISEKSEIFDDQFSVERPDGSNFTLKIRSTKLEDSAMYFCASSEHPSGSLLEQFFGPGTRLTVL.

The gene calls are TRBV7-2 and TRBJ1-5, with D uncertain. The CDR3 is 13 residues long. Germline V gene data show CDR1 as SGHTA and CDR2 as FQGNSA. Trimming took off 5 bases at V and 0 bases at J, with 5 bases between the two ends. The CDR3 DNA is TGTGCCAGCAGCCAGGATAGCAATCAGCCCCAGCATTTT. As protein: CASSQDSNQPQHF.

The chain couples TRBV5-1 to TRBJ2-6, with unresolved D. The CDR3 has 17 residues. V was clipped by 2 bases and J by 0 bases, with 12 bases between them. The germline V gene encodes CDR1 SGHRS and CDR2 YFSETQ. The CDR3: CASSLEAKPSGANVLTF. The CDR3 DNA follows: TGCGCCAGCAGCTTAGAGGCAAAACCCTCTGGGGCCAACGTCCTGACTTTC.

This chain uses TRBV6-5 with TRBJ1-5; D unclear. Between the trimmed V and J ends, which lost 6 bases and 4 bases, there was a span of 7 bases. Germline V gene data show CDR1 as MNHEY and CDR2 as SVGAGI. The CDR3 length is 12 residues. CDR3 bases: TGTGCCAGCAGGGCACCTAATCAGCCCCAGCATTTT. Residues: CASRAPNQPQHF.

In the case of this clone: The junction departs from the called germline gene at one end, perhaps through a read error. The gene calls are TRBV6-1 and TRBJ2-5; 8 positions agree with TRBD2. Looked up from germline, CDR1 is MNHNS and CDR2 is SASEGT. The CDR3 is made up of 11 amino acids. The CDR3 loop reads CASSVLGREDF. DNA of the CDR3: TGTGCCAGCAGTGTTCTAGGGCGGGAGGACTTC.

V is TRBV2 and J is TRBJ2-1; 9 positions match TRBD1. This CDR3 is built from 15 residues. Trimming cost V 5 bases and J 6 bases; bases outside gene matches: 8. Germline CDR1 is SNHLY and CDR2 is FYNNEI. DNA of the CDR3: TGTGCCAGCAGTCCCCTGGGACAGGGTGTCAATGAGCAGTTCTTC. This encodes CASSPLGQGVNEQFF.

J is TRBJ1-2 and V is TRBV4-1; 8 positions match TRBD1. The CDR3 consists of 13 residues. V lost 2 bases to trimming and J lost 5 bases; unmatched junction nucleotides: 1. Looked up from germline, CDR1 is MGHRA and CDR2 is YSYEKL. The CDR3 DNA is TGCGCCAGCAGCCAACAGGGGGCGTATGGCTACACCTTC. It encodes CASSQQGAYGYTF.

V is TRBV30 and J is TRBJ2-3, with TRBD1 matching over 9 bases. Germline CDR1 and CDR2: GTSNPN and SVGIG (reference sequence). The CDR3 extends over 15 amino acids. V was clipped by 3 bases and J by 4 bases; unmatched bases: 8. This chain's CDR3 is CAWRLGDRDADTQYF. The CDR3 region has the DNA TGTGCCTGGAGGTTGGGGGACAGGGATGCAGATACGCAGTATTTT.

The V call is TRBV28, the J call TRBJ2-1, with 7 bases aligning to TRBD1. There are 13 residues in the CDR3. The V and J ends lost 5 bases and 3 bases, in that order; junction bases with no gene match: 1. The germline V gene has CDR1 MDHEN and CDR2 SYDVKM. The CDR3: CASSTGDYNEQFF. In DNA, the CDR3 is TGTGCCAGCAGTACAGGGGACTACAATGAGCAGTTCTTC. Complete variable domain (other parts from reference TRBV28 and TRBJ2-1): DVKVTQSSRYLVKRTGEKVFLECVQDMDHENMFWYRQDPGLGLRLIYFSYDVKMKEKGDIPEGYSVSREKKERFSLILESASTNQTSMYLCASSTGDYNEQFFGPGTRLTVL.

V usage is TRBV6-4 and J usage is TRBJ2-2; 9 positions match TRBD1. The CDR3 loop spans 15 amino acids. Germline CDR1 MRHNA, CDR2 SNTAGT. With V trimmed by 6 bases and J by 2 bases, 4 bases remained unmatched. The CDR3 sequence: CASSRTGDNTGELFF. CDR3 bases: TGTGCCAGCAGCAGGACAGGGGATAACACCGGGGAGCTGTTTTTT.

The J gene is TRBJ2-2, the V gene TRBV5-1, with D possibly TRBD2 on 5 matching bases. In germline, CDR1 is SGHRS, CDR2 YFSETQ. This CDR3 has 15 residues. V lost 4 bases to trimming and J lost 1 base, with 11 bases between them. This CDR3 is CASSLSGLNTGELFF. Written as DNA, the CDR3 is TGCGCCAGCAGCCTAAGCGGATTGAACACCGGGGAGCTGTTTTTT.